Listed below are T cell receptor beta chains from one sample, sequenced in a study of blood T cell repertoires in COVID-19. Sequencing was performed with immunoSEQ multiplex PCR; in TCRdb, only in-frame clones are kept and a portion is missing. Here the sample spans about 240,000 clones, around 86% being singletons. Input material: peripheral blood. The receptors here all came from a man aged 25-45 years who had recovered from COVID-19. Each CDR3 is given with its conserved first and last residue. The D gene is left open where the match is weak. Rows may omit the clone size; those that give it use once, few, many or a size class.

TRBJ1-5,TRBV4-2,NA,NA,TGTGCCAGCAGCCCAGAAGACCAGGGGAATAGCAATCAGCCCCAGCATTTT,CASSPEDQGNSNQPQHF
TRBJ1-3,TRBV6-6,TRBD1,NA,TGTGCCAGCAGTTACGTCCCGGGACAGGGGGGCACCATATATTTT,CASSYVPGQGGTIYF
TRBJ1-2,TRBV12-3/TRBV12-4,TRBD1,NA,TGTGCCAGCAGTCGGGGACAGGGGCATGGCTACACCTTC,CASSRGQGHGYTF
TRBJ2-7,TRBV4-1,NA,NA,TGCGCCAGCAGCCAAGGTAGTGCAAGCTCCTACGAGCAGTACTTC,CASSQGSASSYEQYF
TRBJ2-3,TRBV27,NA,NA,TGTGCCAGCAGTTTATCGTCTTGGACAGATAATACAGATACGCAGTATTTT,CASSLSSWTDNTDTQYF
TRBJ1-4,TRBV6-5,NA,NA,TGTGCCAGCAGTTACTCGTTGGTAGGGGTTGAAAAACTGTTTTTT,CASSYSLVGVEKLFF
TRBJ1-6,TRBV6-1,NA,NA,TGTGCCAGCAGTGAATCCGGACTGACGAATTCACCCCTCCACTTT,CASSESGLTNSPLHF
TRBJ2-2,TRBV4-1,NA,NA,TGCGCCAGCAGCCAGGGGCCGACGCTGCTGGGAACCGGGGAGCTGTTTTTT,CASSQGPTLLGTGELFF
TRBJ2-2,TRBV2,TRBD2,NA,TGTGCCAGCAGAGGACTAGCGCTAACGCGGGAGCTGTTTTTT,CASRGLALTRELFF
TRBJ2-1,TRBV6-4,TRBD1,NA,TGTGCCAGCAGTGACTCGATAGCGACAGGGGTAAATGAGCAGTTCTTC,CASSDSIATGVNEQFF
TRBJ2-3,TRBV11-2,NA,NA,TGTGCCAGCAGCCCCCACTCGCCCGATACGCAGTATTTT,CASSPHSPDTQYF
TRBJ2-5,TRBV9,NA,NA,TGTGCCAGCAGCGTCTTCCCTCAACAGGGCCAAGAGACCCAGTACTTC,CASSVFPQQGQETQYF
TRBJ1-2,TRBV19,TRBD1,NA,TGTGCCAGTAGTATCAGAACAGGGGGCAATGGCTACACCTTC,CASSIRTGGNGYTF
TRBJ1-2,TRBV3-1/TRBV3-2,NA,NA,TGTGCCAGCAGGGCCCCAGGGGCCAGCTATGGCTACACCTTC,CASRAPGASYGYTF
TRBJ1-5,TRBV5-8,NA,NA,TGTGCCAGCAGCTTGGTATGGGAGGCTAGCAATCAGCCCCAGCATTTT,CASSLVWEASNQPQHF
TRBJ1-2,TRBV7-9,NA,NA,TGTGCCAGCAGCTTAGATGTAAGACTTAGCGCCTATGGCTACACCTTC,CASSLDVRLSAYGYTF
TRBJ1-5,TRBV18,NA,once,TGTGCCAGCTCACACCGACAGAACAATCAGCCCCAGCATTTT,CASSHRQNNQPQHF
TRBJ2-2,TRBV19,TRBD1,NA,TGTGCCAGTAGTAATCAGGGGGCCTTCGGGGAGCTGTTTTTT,CASSNQGAFGELFF
TRBJ2-2,TRBV5-1,TRBD2,NA,TGCGCCAGCAGACAGCCGGGAGGTCAGACCGGGGAGCTGTTTTTT,CASRQPGGQTGELFF
TRBJ2-3,TRBV5-1,NA,NA,TGCGCCAGCAGCTTGTCGACAGGCACAGATACGCAGTATTTT,CASSLSTGTDTQYF
TRBJ2-1,TRBV18,TRBD2,NA,TGTGCCAGCTCACCGCAACTAGCGGGGGGGGAAGAGCAGTTCTTC,CASSPQLAGGEEQFF
TRBJ2-5,TRBV29-1,TRBD2,once,TGCAGCGTTGAACGGGGGGAGCAAGAGACCCAGTACTTC,CSVERGEQETQYF
TRBJ1-5,TRBV28,NA,NA,TGTGCCAGCAGCAGTCTACAGGGACAGCCCCAGCATTTT,CASSSLQGQPQHF
TRBJ2-1,TRBV10-1,NA,NA,TGCGCCGCCCTGTCGGGGTGGAACAATGAGCAGTTCTTC,CAALSGWNNEQFF
TRBJ2-5,TRBV7-6,TRBD2,NA,TGTGCCAGCAGCTTAGCGGCTGCGGGGGGGCCTTCGGGAGAGACCCAGTACTTC,CASSLAAAGGPSGETQYF
TRBJ2-7,TRBV10-2,NA,NA,TGCGCCAGCAGTGACCCGAGACACACCTACGAGCAGTACTTC,CASSDPRHTYEQYF
TRBJ1-5,TRBV6-5,NA,few,TGTGCCAGCAAAGGGAGTGGCGGCAATCAGCCCCAGCATTTT,CASKGSGGNQPQHF
TRBJ2-3,TRBV18,TRBD2,NA,TGTGCCAGCTCGCCCCAGACTAGCGGGAGATACACAGATACGCAGTATTTT,CASSPQTSGRYTDTQYF
TRBJ2-5,TRBV6-9,NA,NA,TGTGCCAGCAGTTATGTCGTTGAAGAGACCCAGTACTTC,CASSYVVEETQYF
TRBJ1-1,TRBV19,NA,NA,TGTGCCACTCGACAGCCCGCTGACACTGAAGCTTTCTTT,CATRQPADTEAFF
TRBJ2-1,TRBV11-1,TRBD2,NA,TGTGCCAGCAGTCGAACCTCCGGGGGGGCCTTTTATGAGCAGTTCTTC,CASSRTSGGAFYEQFF
TRBJ2-1,TRBV7-9,TRBD2,few,TGTGCCAGCAGCTTGACTAGCGGGGGTTACAATGAGCAGTTCTTC,CASSLTSGGYNEQFF
TRBJ2-2,TRBV7-2,TRBD2,NA,TGTGCCAGCAGGGATGGACTAGCGAGGACCGGGGAGCTGTTTTTT,CASRDGLARTGELFF
TRBJ2-1,TRBV4-1,NA,NA,TGCGCCAGCAGCCAAGAAGAGTTGGGGCACTCCTACAATGAGCAGTTCTTC,CASSQEELGHSYNEQFF
TRBJ2-7,TRBV5-1,TRBD1,NA,TGCGCCAGCGGAATTCGGGGACAGGGGTCCTACGAGCAGTACTTC,CASGIRGQGSYEQYF